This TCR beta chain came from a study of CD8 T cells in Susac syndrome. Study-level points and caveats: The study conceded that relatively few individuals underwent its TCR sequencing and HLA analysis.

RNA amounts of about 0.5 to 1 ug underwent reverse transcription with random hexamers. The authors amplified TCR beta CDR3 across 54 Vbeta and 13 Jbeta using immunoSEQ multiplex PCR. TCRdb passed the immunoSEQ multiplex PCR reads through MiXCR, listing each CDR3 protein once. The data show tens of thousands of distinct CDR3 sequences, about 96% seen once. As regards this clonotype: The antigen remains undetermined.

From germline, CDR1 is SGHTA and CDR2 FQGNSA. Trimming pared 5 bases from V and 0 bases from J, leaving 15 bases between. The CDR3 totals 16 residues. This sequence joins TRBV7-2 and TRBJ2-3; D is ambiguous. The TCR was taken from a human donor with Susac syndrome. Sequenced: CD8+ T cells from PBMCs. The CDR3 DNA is TGTGCCAGCAGCCCAAGAGGCGCACCTAGCACAGATACGCAGTATTTT. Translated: CASSPRGAPSTDTQYF. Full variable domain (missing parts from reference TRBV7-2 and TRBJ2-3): GAGVSQSPSNKVTEKGKDVELRCDPISGHTALYWYRQSLGQGLEFLIYFQGNSAPDKSGLPSDRFSAERTGGSVSTLTIQRTQQEDSAVYLCASSPRGAPSTDTQYFGPGTRLTVL.